Listed here is a single TCR beta chain. The antigen remains unidentified. The same CDR3 can be traced to other DNA sequences in this sample. Clones were read by immunoSEQ multiplex PCR, and TCRdb kept only the in-frame ones, dropping some. The table has around 30,000 clones, 70% to 90% seen once. These data are taken from a study of STAT3 mutations in large granular lymphocyte leukemia. Study results and limitations: At least one immunodominant TCR beta clonotype appeared in every T-cell large granular lymphocyte leukemia patient.

Germline V lookup: CDR1 LGHNA, CDR2 YNFKEQ. Trimming took 0 bases from V and 2 from J, leaving 5 bases between them. The CDR3 has 13 residues. This chain uses TRBV4-2 with TRBJ2-7; D call uncertain. This sequence originates from a man between 60 and 75 years old with T-cell large granular lymphocyte leukemia. Some clones in this sample may be carry-over from other donors' samples. The sample taken for sequencing was peripheral blood mononuclear cells. CDR3 residues: CASSQEPTYEQYF. The DNA for the CDR3 is TGTGCCAGCAGCCAAGAGCCAACCTACGAGCAGTACTTC.